The 22 T cell receptor beta chains presented below share a single source sample, sequenced in a study of radiotherapy plus CTLA-4 blockade in lung cancer. TCRdb's copy holds only in-frame clones and misses some; the assay was immunoSEQ multiplex PCR. The repertoire has approximately 44,000 clones, approximately 76% of them found once; the top ten carry around 8.3%. Sequences were derived from peripheral blood, sampled from a patient treated with radiotherapy plus ipilimumab. All receptors derive from a human donor with non-small cell lung cancer who had stable disease on radiotherapy plus ipilimumab.

The chain is built from TRBV7-2 and TRBJ1-6, with D hard to call. CDR3 length equals 16 residues. Germline-derived CDR1 and CDR2 are SGHTA and FQGNSA. Trimming pared 6 bases from V and 8 bases from J, leaving 20 bases between. CDR3 region: CASSLLVSGGHSPLHF. The CDR3 nucleotides are TGTGCCAGCAGTTTGCTCGTTTCGGGTGGCCATTCACCCCTCCACTTT.

This clone came up a few times. J is TRBJ2-7 and V is TRBV7-2, with unresolved D. The CDR3 runs to 11 residues. The germline gives CDR1 SGHTA, CDR2 FQGNSA. Trimming removed 2 bases at V and 3 bases at J, with 2 bases between. CDR3 in amino acids: CASSLFYEQYF. The CDR3 bases are TGTGCCAGCAGCTTATTCTACGAGCAGTACTTC. The whole variable domain, filled in from reference TRBV7-2 and TRBJ2-7, reads GAGVSQSPSNKVTEKGKDVELRCDPISGHTALYWYRQSLGQGLEFLIYFQGNSAPDKSGLPSDRFSAERTGGSVSTLTIQRTQQEDSAVYLCASSLFYEQYFGPGTRLTVT.

J is TRBJ2-3 and V is TRBV11-2; TRBD1 matches 10 bases. The CDR3 extends over 13 amino acids. The germline CDR1 and CDR2 sequences are SGHAT and FQNNGV. V lost 8 bases to trimming and J lost 3 bases; unmatched junction nucleotides: 2. CDR3 residues: CASGDRGTDTQYF. The CDR3 nucleotides read TGTGCCAGCGGGGACAGGGGTACAGATACGCAGTATTTT.

In this sample, this clone is medium-sized. The V call is TRBV5-8, the J call TRBJ1-5; D not resolved. CDR1 SGHTS and CDR2 YDEGEE come from the germline V gene. V shed 4 bases and J shed 7 bases, with 9 bases lying between them. The CDR3 has 12 amino acids. The CDR3 loop is CASSHFRQPQHF. The CDR3 DNA reads as TGTGCCAGCAGCCACTTTCGGCAGCCCCAGCATTTT.

The chain has TRBV7-2 and TRBJ2-2; no firm D call. The ends were cut back, 6 bases at V and 0 bases at J, with 5 bases in the middle. Germline-derived CDR1 and CDR2 are SGHTA and FQGNSA. The CDR3 length is 13 residues. In DNA form, the CDR3 reads TGTGCCAGCAGTTCCCCGAACACCGGGGAGCTGTTTTTT. It encodes CASSSPNTGELFF.

The chain uses TRBV2 and TRBJ2-5; 7 bases map to TRBD1. The CDR3 extends over 13 amino acids. V trimming: 8 bases; J trimming: 2 bases; junction bases outside the gene matches: 5. The germline CDR1 and CDR2 sequences are SNHLY and FYNNEI. This CDR3 reads CASRRDRQETQYF. The CDR3 nucleotides read TGTGCCAGCCGACGGGACAGACAAGAGACCCAGTACTTC.

The genes are TRBV4-3 and TRBJ1-4; D is unclear. The CDR3 is 16 residues long. Trimming removed 0 bases at V and 1 base at J, with 9 bases between. Germline lookup yields CDR1 LGHNA and CDR2 YSLEER. The CDR3 spells CASSQDPRGTNEKLFF. CDR3 sequence (DNA): TGCGCCAGCAGCCAAGATCCGCGGGGAACTAATGAAAAACTGTTTTTT.

This chain joins TRBV5-1 and TRBJ2-3; D not resolved. The CDR3 is 12 residues long. Trimming removed 3 bases from V and 3 bases from J, with 5 bases in between. Germline CDR1 reads SGHRS; CDR2 reads YFSETQ. The CDR3 reads CASSWDTDTQYF. The CDR3 nucleotides are TGCGCCAGCAGCTGGGATACAGATACGCAGTATTTT.

This rearrangement joins TRBV25-1 to TRBJ1-1; TRBD1 aligns across 8 bases. Trimming removed 4 bases from V and 1 base from J; junction bases left unmatched: 2. Germline V gene sequence: CDR1 MGHDK, CDR2 SYGVNS. The CDR3 runs 14 residues. Here the CDR3 reads CASSGGQGNTEAFF. The CDR3, as DNA: TGTGCCAGCAGTGGCGGACAGGGGAACACTGAAGCTTTCTTT.

CDR3 amino acids: CASSVGGLSYNEQFF. The CDR3 coding sequence is TGTGCCAGCAGCGTCGGGGGCCTCTCCTACAATGAGCAGTTCTTC. The V and J genes are TRBV9 and TRBJ2-1; either TRBD1 or TRBD2 may supply D (6 bases each). V was clipped by 2 bases and J by 0 bases, with 9 bases between them. The CDR3 contains 15 residues. Germline CDR1 is SGDLS and CDR2 is YYNGEE.

The V gene is TRBV28, the J gene TRBJ2-7; D perhaps matches TRBD2 (7 bases). Trimming took off 6 bases at V and 4 bases at J, with 19 bases between the two ends. Germline loops: CDR1 MDHEN, CDR2 SYDVKM. This CDR3 region has 15 residues. The CDR3 loop reads CASSPAGAELYEQYV. The CDR3 nucleotides are TGTGCCAGCAGCCCGGCGGGGGCGGAACTATACGAGCAGTACGTC.

The J gene is TRBJ1-2, the V gene TRBV6-5, with D possibly matching TRBD1 (5 bases). The germline V gene encodes CDR1 MNHEY and CDR2 SVGAGI. There are 16 residues in the CDR3. Trimming took off 4 bases at V and 2 bases at J, with 17 bases between the two ends. The CDR3 reads CASSLKDNRRNYGYTF. The CDR3 DNA reads as TGTGCCAGCAGTTTGAAGGATAACAGGAGAAACTATGGCTACACCTTC.

This sequence joins TRBV4-1 and TRBJ1-3; D is uncertain. Looked up from germline, CDR1 is MGHRA and CDR2 is YSYEKL. The V end was cut by 2 bases, the J end by 4 bases, with 6 bases between. This CDR3 spans 13 amino acids. The CDR3 bases are TGCGCCAGCAGCCAACTCCAGGGAAACACCATATATTTT. Amino acid sequence: CASSQLQGNTIYF.

The chain joins TRBV6-6 to TRBJ2-3; 9 bases map to TRBD2. In germline, CDR1 is MNHNY, CDR2 SVGAGI (reference sequence). This CDR3 spans 15 amino acids. V was clipped by 7 bases and J by 1 base; unmatched bases: 6. CDR3: CASTGSGGRTDTQYF. The CDR3 nucleotides are TGTGCCAGCACCGGTAGCGGGGGTCGCACAGATACGCAGTATTTT.

The chain is built from TRBV4-3 and TRBJ2-5; 7 bases map to TRBD2. Germline V gene sequence: CDR1 LGHNA, CDR2 YSLEER. The CDR3 totals 15 residues. J gave up 1 base and V 2 bases, and 4 bases lay outside the gene matches. CDR3 bases: TGCGCCAGCAGCCAAAGAGCGGGGTCCCAAGAGACCCAGTACTTC. This sequence encodes CASSQRAGSQETQYF.

J is TRBJ1-2 and V is TRBV2; perhaps TRBD1 as D (6 bases). The germline gives CDR1 SNHLY, CDR2 FYNNEI. This CDR3 spans 13 amino acids. V was clipped by 7 bases and J by 7 bases, with 16 bases between them. CDR3 coding DNA: TGTGCCAGCACCCAAGGGAGGACAGCTGGCTACACCTTC. This codes for CASTQGRTAGYTF.

This clone was recorded a few times. The chain is built from TRBV13 and TRBJ1-1, with 10 bases matching TRBD1. The CDR3 is 13 amino acids. The V and J ends lost 4 bases and 6 bases, in that order; junction bases with no gene match: 2. CDR1 is PRHDT, CDR2 FYEKMQ, per germline (reference sequence). CDR3 region: CASSSDRGPEAFF. The CDR3 DNA reads TGTGCCAGCAGCTCCGACAGGGGGCCTGAAGCTTTCTTT.

This chain connects TRBV13 to TRBJ2-1; the match to TRBD2 covers 7 bases. Looked up from germline, CDR1 is PRHDT and CDR2 is FYEKMQ (reference sequence). Germline trimming cut 4 bases from V and 1 base from J; bases unmatched to any gene: 4. CDR3 length: 15 residues. This CDR3 reads CASSYSGESYNEQFF. CDR3 DNA: TGTGCCAGCAGCTACAGCGGGGAGTCCTACAATGAGCAGTTCTTC.

The V gene is TRBV10-2, the J gene TRBJ2-2, with a possible D match to TRBD1 (6 bases). Germline V gene sequence: CDR1 WSHSY, CDR2 SAAADI. This CDR3 spans 15 amino acids. V lost 3 bases and J 4 bases, leaving 12 bases between the germline ends. The CDR3 here is CASSDNTGITGELFF. The CDR3 nucleotides read TGCGCCAGCAGTGATAACACAGGGATCACCGGGGAGCTGTTTTTT.

The CDR3 loop reads CASSFGGRGTEAFF. The CDR3 DNA is TGTGCCAGCAGCTTTGGGGGGCGGGGCACTGAAGCTTTCTTT. The chain combines TRBV9 with TRBJ1-1; weak D call: TRBD1 (6 bases). The CDR3 is made up of 14 amino acids. The germline gives CDR1 SGDLS, CDR2 YYNGEE. V lost 4 bases and J lost 4, with 14 bases in between.

The chain carries TRBV20-1 and TRBJ1-3; D is unresolved. CDR1 is DFQATT and CDR2 is SNEGSKA in the germline V gene (reference sequence). The CDR3 is 11 residues long. V dropped 5 bases and J dropped 8 bases, with 10 bases sitting between them. The CDR3 bases are TGCAGTGCTTGGTATTTTGACACCATATATTTT. Its protein is CSAWYFDTIYF.

This clone was detected only once. The same CDR3 can be traced to other DNA sequences in this sample. This chain joins TRBV5-1 and TRBJ2-4; a possible D gene is TRBD2 (5 bases). Trimming removed 0 bases from V and 0 bases from J, with 16 bases in between. Germline CDR1 and CDR2: SGHRS and YFSETQ. This CDR3 comprises 18 residues. CDR3 region: CASSLEFGYREAKNIQYF. The CDR3 DNA sequence: TGCGCCAGCAGCTTGGAATTCGGCTACCGGGAAGCCAAAAACATTCAGTACTTC. The full variable domain, in which reference TRBV5-1 and TRBJ2-4 provide the parts outside the CDR3, is KAGVTQTPRYLIKTRGQQVTLSCSPISGHRSVSWYQQTPGQGLQFLFEYFSETQRNKGNFPGRFSGRQFSNSRSEMNVSTLELGDSALYLCASSLEFGYREAKNIQYFGAGTRLSVL.